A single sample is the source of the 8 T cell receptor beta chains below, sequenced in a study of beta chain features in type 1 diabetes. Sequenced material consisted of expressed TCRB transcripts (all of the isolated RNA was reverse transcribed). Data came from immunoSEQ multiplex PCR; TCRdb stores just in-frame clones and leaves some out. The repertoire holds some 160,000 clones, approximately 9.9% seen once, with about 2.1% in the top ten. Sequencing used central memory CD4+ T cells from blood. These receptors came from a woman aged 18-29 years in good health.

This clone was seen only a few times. DNA for the CDR3: TGTGCTAGTGGTCTGGGACTGCGGAACACTGAAGCTTTCTTT. It codes for CASGLGLRNTEAFF. The chain has TRBV12-5 and TRBJ1-1; possibly TRBD1 for D (5 bases). V was shortened by 5 bases and J by 1 base, with 11 bases between the two germline ends. Germline V gives CDR1 LGHNT, CDR2 FRNRAP. This CDR3 comprises 14 residues.

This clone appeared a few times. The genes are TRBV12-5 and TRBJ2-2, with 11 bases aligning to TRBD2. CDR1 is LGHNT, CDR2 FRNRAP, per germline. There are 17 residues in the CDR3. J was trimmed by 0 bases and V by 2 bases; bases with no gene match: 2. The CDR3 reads CASGLRLAGSNTGELFF. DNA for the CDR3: TGTGCTAGTGGTTTGAGACTAGCGGGGTCGAACACCGGGGAGCTGTTTTTT.

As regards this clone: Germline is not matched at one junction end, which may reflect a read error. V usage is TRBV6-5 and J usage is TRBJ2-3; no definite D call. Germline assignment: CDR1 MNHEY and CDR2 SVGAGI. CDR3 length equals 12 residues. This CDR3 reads CAISPSTDTQYF. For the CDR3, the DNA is TGTGCCATCAGTCCGAGCACAGATACGCAGTATTTT.

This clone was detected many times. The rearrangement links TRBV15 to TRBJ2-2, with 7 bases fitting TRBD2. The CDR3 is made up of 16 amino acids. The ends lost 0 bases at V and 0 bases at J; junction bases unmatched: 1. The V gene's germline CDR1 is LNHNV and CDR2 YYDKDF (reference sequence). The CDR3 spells CATSRERGSNTGELFF. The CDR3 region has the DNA TGTGCCACCAGCAGAGAGCGGGGGTCGAACACCGGGGAGCTGTTTTTT.

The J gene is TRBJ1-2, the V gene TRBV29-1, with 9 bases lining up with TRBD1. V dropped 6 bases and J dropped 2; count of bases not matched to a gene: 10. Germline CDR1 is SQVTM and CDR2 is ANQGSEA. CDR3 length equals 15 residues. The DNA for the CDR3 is TGCAGCGTCCGAGAGGCCGGGACAGGGAACTATGGCTACACCTTC. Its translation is CSVREAGTGNYGYTF.

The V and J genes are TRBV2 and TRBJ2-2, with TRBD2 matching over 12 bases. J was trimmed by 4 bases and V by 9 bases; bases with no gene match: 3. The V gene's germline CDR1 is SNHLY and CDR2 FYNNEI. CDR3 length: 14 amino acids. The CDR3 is CASTSGGPTGELFF. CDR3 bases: TGTGCCAGTACTAGCGGGGGGCCCACCGGGGAGCTGTTTTTT.

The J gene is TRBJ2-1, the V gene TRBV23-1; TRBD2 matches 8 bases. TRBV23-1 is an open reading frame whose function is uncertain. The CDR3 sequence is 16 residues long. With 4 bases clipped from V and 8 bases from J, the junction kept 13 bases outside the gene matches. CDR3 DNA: TGCGCCAGCAGTCCCTCTAGCGGGCGATGCCAGGATGAGCAGTTCTTC. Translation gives CASSPSSGRCQDEQFF.

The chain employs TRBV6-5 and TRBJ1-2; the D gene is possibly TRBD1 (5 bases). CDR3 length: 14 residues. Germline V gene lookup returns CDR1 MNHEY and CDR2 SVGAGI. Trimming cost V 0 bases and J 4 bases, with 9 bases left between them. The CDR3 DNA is TGTGCCAGCAGTTACTCGACAGCGGGCTATGGCTACACCTTC. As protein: CASSYSTAGYGYTF.